This T cell receptor beta chain was sequenced in a study of long-term antiretroviral therapy in people with HIV. General study results and limits: There were no data on ART adherence, viral resistance or therapy changes, a gap that limits inferences about post-ART repertoire changes. Clones showing expansion before ART dominated the repertoire at all time points. From the mid-2000s to the late 2010s, blood was obtained, possibly while participants received older ART regimens.

Sequencing used immunoSEQ v3.0 at survey level. Data came from immunoSEQ multiplex PCR; TCRdb stores just in-frame clones and leaves some out. The sample holds 15,000 to 25,000 clones, 87% seen once. About this clone itself: Antigen specificity is unknown.

The material was unsorted PBMCs, obtained 2.1 years after starting antiretroviral therapy. The TCR was taken from a young man with HIV.

The CDR3 is CASGTGGMTEAFF. CDR3 DNA: TGCGCCAGCGGTACCGGGGGCATGACTGAAGCTTTCTTT. The V and J genes are TRBV5-1 and TRBJ1-1; D is perhaps TRBD1 (6 bases). V lost 7 bases and J lost 5, with 15 bases in between. Germline CDR1 is SGHRS and CDR2 is YFSETQ. The CDR3 is made up of 13 amino acids.